The entry below gives a single TCR beta chain sequence along with its context. This clone showed up just a few times. Its antigen remains undetermined. No base-level quality is on record; no much larger clone is a single base apart. Genomic DNA was isolated from the sorted cells so that the TCRbeta CDR3 region could be sequenced. TCRbeta CDR3 regions were sequenced using the immunoSEQ Assay. As stored in TCRdb, this immuneACCESS dataset retains in-frame rearrangements with V and J assigned. A fraction of the clones does not appear; measured against another copy, unresolved V genes explain less than half of the discrepancy, and the remainder lacks a known reason. The sample records 71,000 or so clones, more than 70% of which are singletons. Clones ranked in the top ten supply 8.2% of the sample. The source of the sample is a study of OX40 agonist ivuxolimab in advanced cancers. Some background on the complete study: Ivuxolimab was a fully human IgG2 agonistic monoclonal antibody targeting the costimulatory receptor OX40 (CD134). Intravenous ivuxolimab was administered to patients every 2 weeks at six dose levels: 0.01, 0.1, 0.3, 1.5, 3 and 10 mg/kg. Of the roughly 52 dose-escalation patients, hepatocellular carcinoma was present in about 20, melanoma in approximately 15, renal cell carcinoma in 9 and head and neck cancer in 9. The dose-escalation cohort was about 83% male with a mean age of about 60 years, ranging from 23 to 79. Prior anti-PD-1, anti-PD-L1 or anti-CTLA-4 therapy was permitted, and checkpoint inhibitors had been received by approximately 39% of dose-escalation patients. Partial responses were achieved by three dose-escalation patients, of whom one had hepatocellular carcinoma and two had cutaneous melanoma. Peripheral TCRbeta sequencing was intended to test whether TCR sequence diversity was altered and clonal T-cell expansion was caused by ivuxolimab. The paper covers the monotherapy dose-escalation part of the phase I ivuxolimab trial, which included N ≈ 57 patients. Paper-wide results and their limitations: After ivuxolimab, more expanded clones were found on average in CD8+ T cells than in CD4+ T cells. At doses of 0.1 to 3.0 mg/kg, clonal expansion of both CD4+ and CD8+ T cells in blood was seen between baseline and week 6. Partial responders in the 0.1-3.0 mg/kg groups had among the lowest normalized peripheral clonal expansion, especially among CD8+ T cells. Low levels of normalized T-cell clonal expansion were also seen in some patients who did not respond. The antigen specificity of the clonally expanded peripheral T cells was not determined.

The CDR3 runs 11 amino acids, cysteine and phenylalanine included. Only the CDR3 part of the read is kept: 33 bases, read in frame from the first base. As encoded in the germline V gene (reference sequence), CDR1 is DFQATT while CDR2 is SNEGSKA. Germline trimming amounts to 7 bases on V and 8 bases on J, with 5 as the count of junction bases outside the gene matches. Patients with a history of autoimmune disease or receiving systemic immunosuppression were excluded from the trial. In every dose cohort, peripheral blood was drawn for TCR sequencing at baseline, cycle 4 day 1, and cycle 7 day 1. The samples were drawn from a first-in-human, open-label, multicenter phase I dose-escalation trial of ivuxolimab. Adults with locally advanced or metastatic head and neck squamous cell, hepatocellular, melanoma or renal cell carcinoma were enrolled in the trial. CD4+ and CD8+ T cells were sorted separately from peripheral blood before TCR sequencing.

The sequence is built from TRBV20-1 and TRBJ2-4, with TRBD1 matching 7 junction bases. This receptor was identified in an adult with an advanced solid tumor such as melanoma, head and neck, liver or kidney cancer. Sequences were derived from CD4+ or CD8+ T cells sorted from blood, sampled in a trial of the OX40 agonist ivuxolimab. The nucleotide sequence reads TGCAGTGTGAGGGGGCGGCACATTCAGTACTTC. The encoded protein is CSVRGRHIQYF.